This TCR beta chain was documented in a study of OX40 agonist ivuxolimab in advanced cancers. Between the trimmed V and J ends, which lost 1 base and 2 bases, there was a span of 8 bases. This CDR3 spans 14 amino acids. Germline V gene data show CDR1 as SGHNT and CDR2 as YENEEA. The method was immunoSEQ multiplex PCR; TCRdb's version includes in-frame clones alone and lacks a portion of them. This table holds about 82,000 clones, 80% to 95% found once. Autoimmune disease history or systemic immunosuppression excluded patients. Sequenced here: CD4+ or CD8+ T cells sorted from blood, sampled in a trial of the OX40 agonist ivuxolimab. This receptor was identified in an adult with an advanced solid tumor such as melanoma, head and neck, liver or kidney cancer. V usage is TRBV11-3 and J usage is TRBJ2-5; TRBD1 might be the D (5 bases). The CDR3 spells CASSLGAGQETQYF. The CDR3, as DNA: TGTGCCAGCAGCTTAGGGGCAGGGCAAGAGACCCAGTACTTC.